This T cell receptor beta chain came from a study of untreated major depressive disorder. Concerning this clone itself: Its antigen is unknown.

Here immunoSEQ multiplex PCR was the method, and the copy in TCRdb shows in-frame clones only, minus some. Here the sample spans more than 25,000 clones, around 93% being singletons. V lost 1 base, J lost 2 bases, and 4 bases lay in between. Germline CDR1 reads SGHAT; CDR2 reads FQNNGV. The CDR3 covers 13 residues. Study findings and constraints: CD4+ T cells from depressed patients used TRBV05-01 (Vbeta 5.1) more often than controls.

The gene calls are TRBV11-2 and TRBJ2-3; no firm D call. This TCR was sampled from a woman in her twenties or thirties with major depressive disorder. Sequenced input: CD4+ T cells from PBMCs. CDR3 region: CASSLGLTDTQYF. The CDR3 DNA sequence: TGTGCCAGCAGCTTAGGGCTCACAGATACGCAGTATTTT.